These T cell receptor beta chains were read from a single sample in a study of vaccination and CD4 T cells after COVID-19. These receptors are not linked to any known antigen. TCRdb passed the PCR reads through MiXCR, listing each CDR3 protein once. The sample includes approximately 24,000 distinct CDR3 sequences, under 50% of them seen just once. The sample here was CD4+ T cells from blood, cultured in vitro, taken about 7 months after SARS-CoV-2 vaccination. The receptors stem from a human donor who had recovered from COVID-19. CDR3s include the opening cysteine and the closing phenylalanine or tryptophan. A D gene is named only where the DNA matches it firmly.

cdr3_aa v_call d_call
CASSLDGGEETQYF TRBV7-9 TRBD2
CSVSLTLHYNEQFF TRBV29-1 .
CASSLWGRDSPLHF TRBV5-6 .
CASSSRGARAVETQYF TRBV7-8 .
CASSEAGTYGYTF TRBV7-8 .
CASSAPNTDTQYF TRBV7-2 .
CAISGGISSNTGELFF TRBV10-3 .
CASGTGDNQPQHF TRBV2 TRBD1
CASSYPFGQGNYGYTF TRBV7-9 .
CASSEGNPNQPQHF TRBV19 .
CASSPPVDTEAFF TRBV28 .
CASSDGLSYEQYF TRBV6-1 .
CASRRIIDSNQPQHF TRBV6-2/TRBV6-3 .
CSAMTGGGYEQYF TRBV20-1 .
CASTSLSSYEQYF TRBV5-1 .
CASSYKSYNSPLHF TRBV6-5 .
CASSYQGQGSNTIYF TRBV6-5 TRBD1
CASTSRDHYGYTF TRBV28 .
CASSSQRGGRVRNEQFF TRBV7-9 .
CATSIRDRVSSGANVLTF TRBV15 TRBD1
CSARDGRAENEQFF TRBV20-1 TRBD2
CASSLWGEGADTQYF TRBV7-2 TRBD2
CASSVRQGDEQYF TRBV6-4 TRBD1
CASSFGQGTYNEQFF TRBV27 TRBD1
CASTNRRGAYYNEQFF TRBV6-2/TRBV6-3 .
CSARGTGGPNQPQHF TRBV20-1 TRBD1
CASHGTGDTGELFF TRBV10-3 TRBD1
CASSISSGRAGEQFF TRBV19 TRBD2
CASRYDSYNEQFF TRBV6-5 .
CASRPTKSIGYTF TRBV28 .
CSVEDRSSGGTDTQYF TRBV29-1 TRBD2
CSARRGLAGGGYEQYF TRBV20-1 TRBD2
CASTDRYSPLHF TRBV28 .
CASSLSGGHNEQFF TRBV28 .
CGGVRSETQYF TRBV20-1 .
CASSPGTTNSPLHF TRBV28 .
CSARYQGHYQETQYF TRBV20-1 .
CSPRTSGRASSDTQYF TRBV20-1 TRBD2
CSASRRDLTTDTQYF TRBV20-1 .
CASSDPRAPGTQYF TRBV7-3 .
CASRRGLLSSTLHF TRBV12-3/TRBV12-4 .
CATSRGTSGLSYEQYF TRBV15 TRBD2
CASSQAGLTAQHF TRBV4-1 .
CASGKTGYGYTF TRBV28 .
CASSLTGYEQYF TRBV5-4 .
CAISDSSGRYNEQFF TRBV10-3 TRBD2
CASSLGGRNQETQYF TRBV7-2 .
CASSLLAGGPSYNEQFF TRBV27 TRBD2